This T cell receptor beta chain is drawn from a study of Ad26.COV2.S vaccination and SARS-CoV-2 variants. In the study overall: Donor was in the COV1001 Ad26.COV2.S trial arm.

Worth noting for this clone: Its antigen is undetermined.

Findings and caveats of the study: Measurement of non-spike TCR breadth gave similar results in vaccine and placebo recipients. Those who received the vaccine showed greater spike-specific TCR breadth than those given placebo. Considerable breadth of spike-specific CD8+ and CD4+ T cell responses has reportedly been documented following vaccination.

Treatment noted: around 19 received Ad26.COV2.S at low or high dose, single or two shots; 5 received placebo; per-sample allocation not given. Sampling occurred on day 63 after the first vaccine or placebo injection. CDR3 length: 16 amino acids. V shed 5 bases and J 1 base; nucleotides not matched to a gene: 10. Germline CDR1 and CDR2: LNHNV and YYDKDF (reference sequence). Clones were read by immunoSEQ multiplex PCR, and TCRdb kept only the in-frame ones, dropping some. The data contain some 390,000 clones, around nine tenths of them singletons. Sequences were derived from peripheral blood, sampled in a trial of Ad26.COV2.S vaccine versus placebo. The chain employs TRBV15 and TRBJ1-2; 7 nucleotides match TRBD1. The TCR comes from a person between 18 and 65 years old who received the Ad26.COV2.S COVID-19 vaccine or a placebo. CDR3 in amino acids: CATSAKSGTVNYGYTF. DNA for the CDR3: TGTGCCACCAGCGCGAAGTCCGGGACAGTTAACTATGGCTACACCTTC.